The T cell receptor beta chain described here comes from a study of graft-versus-host responses after intestinal transplantation. Study as a whole: Uniformly, recipients were administered anti-thymocyte globulin induction with subsequent tacrolimus and steroids for around three years.

Germline V lookup: CDR1 SNHLY, CDR2 FYNNEI. V shed 11 bases and J shed 4 bases, with 21 bases lying between them. This CDR3 is built from 15 residues. Generated by immunoSEQ multiplex PCR, the TCRdb table keeps only in-frame clones and is missing some. The sample consists of about 8,200 clones, roughly 29% of them appearing once. Study-wide findings and caveats: Those patients showing graft-donor T cell macrochimerism displayed high graft-versus-host to host-versus-graft clonal ratios in allografts. Recipient marrow showed GvH clones, some seen first in ileum or blood.

The sequencing here drew on alloreactive CD4+ T cells from a mixed lymphocyte reaction culture, taken before intestinal transplant. The subset here: CFSE-low proliferating T cells sorted from roughly 6-day pre-transplant mixed lymphocyte reaction (GvH or HvG direction). The receptor was derived from a human patient who received an intestinal transplant. The chain employs TRBV2 and TRBJ1-5, with D perhaps TRBD1 (6 bases). In DNA, the CDR3 is TGTGCCTCCTCAGTGGTGACAGGCGGAAATCAGCCCCAGCATTTT. Amino acid sequence: CASSVVTGGNQPQHF.